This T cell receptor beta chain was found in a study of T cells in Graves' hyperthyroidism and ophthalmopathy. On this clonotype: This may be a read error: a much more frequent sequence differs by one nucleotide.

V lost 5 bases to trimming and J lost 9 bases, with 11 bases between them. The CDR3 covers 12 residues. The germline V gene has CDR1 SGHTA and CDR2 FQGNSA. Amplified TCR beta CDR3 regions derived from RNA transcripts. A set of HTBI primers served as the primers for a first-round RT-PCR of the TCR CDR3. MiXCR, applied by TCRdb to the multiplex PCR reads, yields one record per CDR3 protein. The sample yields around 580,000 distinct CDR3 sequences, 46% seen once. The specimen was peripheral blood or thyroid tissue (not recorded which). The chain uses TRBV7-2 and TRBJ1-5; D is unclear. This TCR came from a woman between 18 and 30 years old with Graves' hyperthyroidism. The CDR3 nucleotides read TGTGCCAGCAGCACCCAGAGTGGGCCCCAGCATTTT. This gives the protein CASSTQSGPQHF.